These 18 T cell receptor beta chains share one sample of origin, sequenced in a study of blood T cell repertoires in COVID-19. Repertoires were generated with immunoSEQ multiplex PCR, while TCRdb's copy carries only in-frame clones and drops some. The data show some 200,000 clones, about 86% seen once. Sequenced material: PBMCs or T cells enriched from blood (not recorded which). Receptor source: a woman aged 50 to 65 in a cohort exposed to, infected with or recovered from COVID-19 (not recorded which).

V is TRBV12-3 or TRBV12-4 and J is TRBJ2-1; a possible D gene is TRBD1 (5 bases). CDR3 length: 13 residues. The V end lost 3 bases, the J end lost 5 bases, and 8 bases lay between the germline ends. The CDR3 spells CASSLGQHNEQFF. DNA of the CDR3: TGTGCCAGCAGTTTGGGGCAGCACAATGAGCAGTTCTTC.

The chain joins TRBV18 to TRBJ1-3; no definite D call. The germline V gene encodes CDR1 KGHSH and CDR2 LQKENI. The CDR3 sequence is 15 residues long. V was trimmed by 3 bases and J by 2 bases, leaving 11 bases between them. This CDR3 reads CASSPPQAPGNTIYF. The CDR3 region has the DNA TGTGCCAGCTCACCCCCCCAGGCTCCTGGAAACACCATATATTTT. Variable domain in full (rest from reference TRBV18 and TRBJ1-3): NAGVMQNPRHLVRRRGQEARLRCSPMKGHSHVYWYRQLPEEGLKFMVYLQKENIIDESGMPKERFSAEFPKEGPSILRIQQVVRGDSAAYFCASSPPQAPGNTIYFGEGSWLTVV.

This clone showed up just a few times. The chain links TRBV5-8 to TRBJ2-5; 12 positions match TRBD1. The germline CDR1 and CDR2 sequences are SGHTS and YDEGEE. Trimming at V came to 0 bases and at J to 5 bases, leaving 5 bases not matched to a gene. The CDR3 runs 16 residues. In DNA form, the CDR3 reads TGTGCCAGCAGCTTGGGGGACAGGGGGCAGAGGGAGACCCAGTACTTC. Translation: CASSLGDRGQRETQYF.

The V gene is TRBV27, the J gene TRBJ2-3, with 12 bases aligning to TRBD2. The CDR3 has 17 amino acids. Germline CDR1 MNHEY, CDR2 SMNVEV (reference sequence). V dropped 4 bases and J dropped 6; count of bases not matched to a gene: 11. The CDR3 sequence: CASSSPSGGARADTQYF. The CDR3 DNA sequence: TGTGCCAGCAGTTCCCCTAGCGGGGGGGCCAGGGCTGATACGCAGTATTTT.

The V and J genes are TRBV7-2 and TRBJ1-2; tentatively, D is TRBD1 (6 bases). This CDR3 has 15 amino acids. Germline V gene data show CDR1 as SGHTA and CDR2 as FQGNSA. V dropped 5 bases and J dropped 6 bases, with 19 bases sitting between them. The CDR3 reads CASSPPGAGHNGYTF. In DNA, the CDR3 is TGTGCCAGCAGCCCGCCAGGGGCAGGGCACAATGGCTACACCTTC.

A few counts support this clone. The chain couples TRBV5-5 to TRBJ2-3; weak D call: TRBD2 (6 bases). The CDR3 sequence is 17 residues long. CDR1 and CDR2 (germline): SGHKS, YYEKEE (reference sequence). V was shortened by 4 bases and J by 5 bases, with 23 bases between the two germline ends. The CDR3 DNA follows: TGTGCCAGCAGCCACGCCCCGGGCGGGGCGAGCCAAGATACGCAGTATTTT. Protein product: CASSHAPGGASQDTQYF.

This clone appeared a single time. The genes are TRBV9 and TRBJ2-1; 8 bases fit TRBD2. V gave up 2 bases and J gave up 8 bases; unmatched junction bases: 9. Germline CDR1 and CDR2: SGDLS and YYNGEE. CDR3 size: 15 residues. The CDR3 sequence: CASSVTGTSIDEQFF. CDR3 coding DNA: TGTGCCAGCAGCGTTACCGGGACTAGTATCGATGAGCAGTTCTTC.

J is TRBJ1-5 and V is TRBV2; D not resolved. This CDR3 contains 17 residues. V gave up 7 bases and J gave up 2 bases, with 21 bases separating them. Per the germline V gene, CDR1 is SNHLY and CDR2 is FYNNEI. The CDR3 DNA reads TGTGCCAGCAAAGGAACGGGTTCGGGGTTTGGCAATCAGCCCCAGCATTTT. Its protein product is CASKGTGSGFGNQPQHF.

This sequence joins TRBV3-1 (or the pseudogene TRBV3-2) and TRBJ2-7, with TRBD2 as a possible D gene (6 bases). From germline, CDR1 is LGHDT and CDR2 YNNKEL (reference sequence). Trimming pared 1 base from V and 1 base from J, leaving 8 bases between. There are 14 residues in the CDR3. The CDR3 region has the DNA TGTGCCAGCAGCCAAGCTGGGGGGTCCTACGAGCAGTACTTC. Encoded protein: CASSQAGGSYEQYF.

Only a few counts were recorded for this clone. This chain links TRBV29-1 with TRBJ1-1; 9 positions agree with TRBD1. This CDR3 spans 14 amino acids. The V gene end was trimmed by 7 bases and the J gene end by 3 bases; junction bases not matched to a gene: 9. Germline CDR1 reads SQVTM; CDR2 reads ANQGSEA. CDR3 sequence reads: CSACGQGRDTEAFF. Here the CDR3 DNA reads TGCAGCGCATGTGGACAGGGGAGGGACACTGAAGCTTTCTTT.

The J gene is TRBJ1-1, the V gene TRBV4-3, with 8 bases aligning to TRBD1. With V trimmed by 3 bases and J by 3 bases, 6 bases remained unmatched. Germline-derived CDR1 and CDR2 are LGHNA and YSLEER. The CDR3 spans 15 residues. The CDR3, as DNA: TGCGCCAGCAGCCAGCAAGGACAGGGTCACACTGAAGCTTTCTTT. Protein: CASSQQGQGHTEAFF.

The V and J genes are TRBV27 and TRBJ2-3, with D possibly matching TRBD2 (6 bases). CDR1 and CDR2 (germline): MNHEY, SMNVEV (reference sequence). This CDR3 is 15 amino acids long. Trimming took 2 bases from V and 2 from J, leaving 11 bases between them. CDR3 loop: CASSLVGGTTDTQYF. CDR3 DNA: TGTGCCAGCAGTTTAGTTGGGGGGACCACAGATACGCAGTATTTT.

The rearrangement uses TRBV15 and TRBJ1-5; D call uncertain. V lost 0 bases to trimming and J lost 4 bases, with 10 bases between them. CDR3 length equals 15 residues. Germline V lookup: CDR1 LNHNV, CDR2 YYDKDF (reference sequence). DNA of the CDR3: TGTGCCACCAGCAGAGATTACACAGATAATCAGCCCCAGCATTTT. Translation gives CATSRDYTDNQPQHF.

In this sample, this clone turned up once. The rearrangement links TRBV12-1 to TRBJ1-3; TRBD1, as called in the table, went unchecked against the DNA. TRBV12-1 is deemed a pseudogene. CDR3 size: 24 residues. Written as DNA, the CDR3 is TGTGCCAGCAGCTTGGAGAAGACAGGATGCCGGTACAGGGAAACCTGCCTCTCTGGAAACACCATATATTTT. Amino acid sequence: CASSLEKTGCRYRETCLSGNTIYF.

V usage is TRBV11-1 and J usage is TRBJ2-2; maybe TRBD1 (6 bases). The CDR3 length is 16 residues. The germline V and J ends were trimmed by 2 bases and 8 bases, with 18 bases remaining between them. Germline CDR1 and CDR2: SGHAT and FQDESV (reference sequence). The CDR3 DNA sequence: TGTGCCAGCAGCTTAAACAGGGTGGCGAAACTGGGGGAGCTGTTTTTT. Translation gives CASSLNRVAKLGELFF.

The V call is TRBV28, the J call TRBJ1-2; D gene ambiguous. Looked up from germline, CDR1 is MDHEN and CDR2 is SYDVKM. Trimming shortened V by 2 bases and J by 4 bases, and 8 bases separated the two germline ends. CDR3 length: 13 residues. Here the CDR3 reads CASSLGRLYGYTF. CDR3 coding DNA: TGTGCCAGCAGTTTAGGCAGGCTCTATGGCTACACCTTC.

J is TRBJ2-1 and V is TRBV29-1, with D perhaps matching TRBD2 (5 bases). CDR1 and CDR2 from the germline V gene are SQVTM and ANQGSEA. This CDR3 has 13 amino acids. V dropped 7 bases and J dropped 0 bases, with 10 bases sitting between them. Here the CDR3 reads CSAGRGSYNEQFF. In DNA form, the CDR3 reads TGCAGCGCGGGCCGGGGCTCCTACAATGAGCAGTTCTTC.

The V call is TRBV25-1, the J call TRBJ1-1, with D perhaps matching TRBD1 (5 bases). The V and J ends lost 0 bases and 8 bases respectively, with 10 bases between them. This CDR3 is 13 amino acids long. Per germline, CDR1 MGHDK and CDR2 SYGVNS. For the CDR3, the DNA is TGTGCCAGCAGTGAATACTCCTGGACAGAAGCTTTCTTT. Encoded protein: CASSEYSWTEAFF.